The present TCR beta chain was sequenced within a study of blood T cells in healthy people across ages. PCR was performed a second time for roughly 7 to 12 cycles using a sample-barcoded 5' primer and a J-beta primer mix. TCRdb independently ran MiXCR on the 5' RACE reads; one entry per CDR3 protein. The repertoire holds roughly 680,000 distinct CDR3 sequences, 40% to 65% seen once, with about 14% in the top ten. With 1 base removed from V and 8 bases from J, the gap between germline ends came to 6 bases. This CDR3 region has 12 residues. Germline V gene lookup returns CDR1 LGHDT and CDR2 YNNKEL (reference sequence). Total RNA, at least 5 micrograms per sample, was extracted from PBMCs. This clonotype has just one count.

The chain joins TRBV3-1 to TRBJ2-1; D is uncertain. The source of this sequence is a woman at least 80 years old in good health. The sequenced sample consisted of blood. CDR3 residues: CASSQAVYEQFF. The CDR3 DNA follows: TGTGCCAGCAGCCAAGCAGTCTATGAGCAGTTCTTC.